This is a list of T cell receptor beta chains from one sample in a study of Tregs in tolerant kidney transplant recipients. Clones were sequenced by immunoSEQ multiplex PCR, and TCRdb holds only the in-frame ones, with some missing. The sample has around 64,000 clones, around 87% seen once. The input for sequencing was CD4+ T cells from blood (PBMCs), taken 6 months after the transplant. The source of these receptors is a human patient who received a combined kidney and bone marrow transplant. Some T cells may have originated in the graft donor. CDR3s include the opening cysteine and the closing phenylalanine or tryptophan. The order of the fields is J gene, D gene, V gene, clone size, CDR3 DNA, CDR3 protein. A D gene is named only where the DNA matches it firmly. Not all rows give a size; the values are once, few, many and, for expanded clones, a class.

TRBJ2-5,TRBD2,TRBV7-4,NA,TGTGCCAGCAGCTTACCCCGAGGGACTAGCGGAAAGGAGACCCAGTACTTC,CASSLPRGTSGKETQYF
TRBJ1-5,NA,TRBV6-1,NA,TGTGCCAGCAGTGAAAGAGGTCTGGGAGTGCGCAATCAGCCCCAGCATTTT,CASSERGLGVRNQPQHF
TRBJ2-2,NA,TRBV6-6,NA,TGTGCCAGCAGTTCCCGAGCGGTTACTTACACCGGGGAGCTGTTTTTT,CASSSRAVTYTGELFF
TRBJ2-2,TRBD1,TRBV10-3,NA,TGTGCCATCAGCCAGGGACAGGGGAACACCGGGGAGCTGTTTTTT,CAISQGQGNTGELFF
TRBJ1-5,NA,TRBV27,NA,TGTGCCAGCAGTTCAAAATTGTGGGGGGACGGGGTGGTAGATCAGCCCCAGCATTTT,CASSSKLWGDGVVDQPQHF
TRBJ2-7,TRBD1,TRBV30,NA,TGTGCCTGGAGTGCACAGGGGCAGAGCTCCTACGAGCAGTACTTC,CAWSAQGQSSYEQYF
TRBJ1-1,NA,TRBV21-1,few,TGTGCCAGCAGCAAAGAGGGGGACAGCGAGAACACTGAAGCTTTCTTT,CASSKEGDSENTEAFF
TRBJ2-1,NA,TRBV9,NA,TGTGCCAGCAGCGACCGGGGGGAGCAGTTCTTC,CASSDRGEQFF
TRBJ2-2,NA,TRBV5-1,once,TGCGCCAGCAGCGCTGGGCAGGGTCCGGGCACCGGGGAGCTGTTTTTT,CASSAGQGPGTGELFF
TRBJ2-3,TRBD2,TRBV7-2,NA,TGTGCCAGCAGCTTAGGGGCTAGCGGGGGGGGCCTGGATACGCAGTATTTT,CASSLGASGGGLDTQYF
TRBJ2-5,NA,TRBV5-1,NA,TGCGCCAGCAGCAAGGCGGGGGCCCAAGAGACCCAGTACTTC,CASSKAGAQETQYF
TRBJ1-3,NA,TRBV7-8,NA,TGTGCCAGCAGCTTACGTCTCCGAGACTCTGGAAACACCATATATTTT,CASSLRLRDSGNTIYF
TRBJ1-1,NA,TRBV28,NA,TGTGCCAGCAGTTTATTCCCGGGGGTAGGCAACACTGAAGCTTTCTTT,CASSLFPGVGNTEAFF
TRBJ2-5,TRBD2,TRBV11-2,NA,TGTGCCAGCAGCTTATTGGGTCGCGGGGGACCCGAAGAGACCCAGTACTTC,CASSLLGRGGPEETQYF
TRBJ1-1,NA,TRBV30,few,TGTGCCTGGAGAGCCCCCAGGGACTCCTGGAGGGGCACTGAAGCTTTCTTT,CAWRAPRDSWRGTEAFF
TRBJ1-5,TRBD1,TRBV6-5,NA,TGTGCCAGCAGGCGGACAGGGGGCTTTCGGCAGCCCCAGCATTTT,CASRRTGGFRQPQHF
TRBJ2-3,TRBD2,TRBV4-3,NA,TGCGCCAGCAGCCAAGACCTGGGACTAGCGGTCCCCGGTACGCAGTATTTT,CASSQDLGLAVPGTQYF
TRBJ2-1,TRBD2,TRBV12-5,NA,TGTGCTAGTGGTTTGTTCTCTAGCGGGGGCTCCTACAATGAGCAGTTCTTC,CASGLFSSGGSYNEQFF
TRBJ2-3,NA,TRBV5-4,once,TGTGCCAGCAGCTTGGAAGTAGGGACTCGAGACACAGATACGCAGTATTTT,CASSLEVGTRDTDTQYF
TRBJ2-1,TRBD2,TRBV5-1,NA,TGCGCCAGCAGCTCCTCCGGACTAGCGGGAGGGATGGGCAATGAGCAGTTCTTC,CASSSSGLAGGMGNEQFF
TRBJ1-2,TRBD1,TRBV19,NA,TGTGCCAGTGGACAGGGCTATGGCTACACCTTC,CASGQGYGYTF
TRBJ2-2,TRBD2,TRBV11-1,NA,TGTGCCAGCAGCTTAGCTAGCGGGTACGCCGGGGAGCTGTTTTTT,CASSLASGYAGELFF
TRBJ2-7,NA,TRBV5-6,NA,TGTGCCAGCAGCCTCAGGGGCAGGGGTCCCCTCTACGAGCAGTACTTC,CASSLRGRGPLYEQYF
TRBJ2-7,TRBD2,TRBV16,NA,TGTGCCAGCAGCCAATTAAGCGGGAGTGGGGACTACGAGCAGTACTTC,CASSQLSGSGDYEQYF
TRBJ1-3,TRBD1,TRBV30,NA,TGTGCCTGGAGAGGGACAGGGCCTGGAAACACCATATATTTT,CAWRGTGPGNTIYF
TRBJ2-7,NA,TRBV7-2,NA,TGTGCCAGCAGCGCCAGGGGTGGTGTCACCTACGAGCAGTACTTC,CASSARGGVTYEQYF
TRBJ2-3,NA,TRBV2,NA,TGTGCCAGCAGTGTCGCAGATACGCAGTATTTT,CASSVADTQYF
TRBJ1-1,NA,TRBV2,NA,TGTGCCAGGGGGACCGGGACAAACACTGAAGCTTTCTTT,CARGTGTNTEAFF
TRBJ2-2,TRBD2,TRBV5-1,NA,TGCGCCAGCAGCCGCGGGACTAGCGGTTCCACCGGGGAGCTGTTTTTT,CASSRGTSGSTGELFF
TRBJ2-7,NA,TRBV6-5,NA,TGTGCCAGCAGTCGGGACTCCGCCTACGAGCAGTACTTC,CASSRDSAYEQYF
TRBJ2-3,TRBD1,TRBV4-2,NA,TGTGCCAGCAGCCAAAAGGACAGGGCTAGTGGAGATACGCAGTATTTT,CASSQKDRASGDTQYF
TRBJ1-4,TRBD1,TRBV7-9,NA,TGTGCCAGCAGCTTAGGGGACAGGGCCAATGAAAAACTGTTTTTT,CASSLGDRANEKLFF
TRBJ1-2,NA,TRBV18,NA,TGTGCCAGCTCAGCTCTAGCGGGCAGACCCTACACCTTC,CASSALAGRPYTF